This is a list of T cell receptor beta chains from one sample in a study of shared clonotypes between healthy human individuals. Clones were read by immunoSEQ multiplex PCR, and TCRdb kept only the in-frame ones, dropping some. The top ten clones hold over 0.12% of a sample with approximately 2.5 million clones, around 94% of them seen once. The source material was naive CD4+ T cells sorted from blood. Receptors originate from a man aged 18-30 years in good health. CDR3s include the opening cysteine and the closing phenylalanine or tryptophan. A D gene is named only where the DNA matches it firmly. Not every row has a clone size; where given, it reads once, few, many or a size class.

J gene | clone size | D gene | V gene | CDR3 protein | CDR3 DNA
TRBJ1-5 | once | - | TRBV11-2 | CASSLKTAQGNQPQHF | TGTGCCAGCAGCTTAAAGACAGCCCAAGGAAATCAGCCCCAGCATTTT
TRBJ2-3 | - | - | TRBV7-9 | CASSLAGGGDTQYF | TGTGCCAGCAGCCTCGCTGGGGGAGGTGATACGCAGTATTTT
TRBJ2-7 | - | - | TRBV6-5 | CASSSMTRGYEQYF | TGTGCCAGCAGTTCGATGACAAGGGGTTACGAGCAGTACTTC
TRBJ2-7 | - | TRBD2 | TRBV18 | CASSPLGTSDEQYF | TGTGCCAGCTCACCACTCGGGACTAGCGACGAGCAGTACTTC
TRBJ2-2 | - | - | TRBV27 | CASSLSLANANTGELFF | TGTGCCAGCAGTTTATCGTTAGCGAACGCGAACACCGGGGAGCTGTTTTTT
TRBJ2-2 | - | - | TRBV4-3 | CASSQPDRPTGELFF | TGCGCCAGCAGCCAACCAGACAGGCCCACCGGGGAGCTGTTTTTT
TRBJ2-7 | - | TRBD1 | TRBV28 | CASTPGQVPSYEQYF | TGTGCCAGCACTCCGGGACAGGTACCCTCCTACGAGCAGTACTTC
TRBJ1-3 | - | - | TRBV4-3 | CASSQDWQTGNTIYF | TGCGCCAGCAGCCAAGATTGGCAGACTGGAAACACCATATATTTT
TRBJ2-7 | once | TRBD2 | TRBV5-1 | CASSLREAFEQYF | TGCGCCAGCAGCCTGCGGGAGGCCTTCGAGCAGTACTTC
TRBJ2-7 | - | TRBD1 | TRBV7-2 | CASSIRDSRPYEQYF | TGTGCCAGCAGCATCCGGGACAGCCGCCCCTACGAGCAGTACTTC
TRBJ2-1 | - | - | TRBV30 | CAWSGAGGSYNEQFF | TGTGCCTGGAGCGGGGCGGGTGGCTCCTACAATGAGCAGTTCTTC
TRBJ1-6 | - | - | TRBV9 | CASSVATGSYNSPLHF | TGTGCCAGCAGCGTAGCGACAGGCTCCTATAATTCACCCCTCCACTTT
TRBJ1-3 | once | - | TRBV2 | CASSQDTGGSGNTIYF | TGTGCCAGCAGCCAAGACACGGGAGGCTCTGGAAACACCATATATTTT
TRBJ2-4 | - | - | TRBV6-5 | CASRPQSLAKNIQYF | TGTGCCAGCAGGCCACAGTCCCTAGCCAAAAACATTCAGTACTTC
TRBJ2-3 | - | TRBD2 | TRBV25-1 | CASSRTSGGTTDTQYF | TGTGCCAGCAGCCGGACTAGCGGGGGGACCACAGATACGCAGTATTTT
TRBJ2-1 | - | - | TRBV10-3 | CAISEGPSLGHSKFF | TGTGCCATCAGTGAAGGTCCGAGTTTAGGGCATTCAAAGTTCTTC
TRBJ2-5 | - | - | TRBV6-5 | CASSPRDSQETQYF | TGTGCCAGCAGTCCCCGGGATAGCCAAGAGACCCAGTACTTC
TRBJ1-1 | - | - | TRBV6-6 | CASSGQTMNTEAFF | TGTGCCAGCAGTGGACAGACCATGAACACTGAAGCTTTCTTT
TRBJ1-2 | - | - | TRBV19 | CASSPGGTAYGYTF | TGTGCCAGTAGCCCAGGAGGGACGGCCTATGGCTACACCTTC
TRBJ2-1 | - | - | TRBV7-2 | CASSLALARASYNEQFF | TGTGCCAGCAGCTTAGCCCTAGCCAGAGCGTCCTACAATGAGCAGTTCTTC
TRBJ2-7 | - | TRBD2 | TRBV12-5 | CASGLASGISYEQYF | TGTGCTAGTGGTTTGGCTAGCGGGATATCCTACGAGCAGTACTTC
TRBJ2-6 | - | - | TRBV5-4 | CASSHRESSGANVLTF | TGTGCCAGCAGCCACAGGGAAAGCTCTGGGGCCAACGTCCTGACTTTC
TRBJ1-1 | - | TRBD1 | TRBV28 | CASSWGTVNTEAFF | TGTGCCAGCAGTTGGGGGACAGTGAACACTGAAGCTTTCTTT
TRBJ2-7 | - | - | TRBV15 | CATSRDLLASYEQYF | TGTGCCACCAGCAGAGATCTGCTTGCATCCTACGAGCAGTACTTC
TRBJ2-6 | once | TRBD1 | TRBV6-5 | CASSSQGASGANVLTF | TGTGCCAGCAGTTCACAGGGGGCGTCTGGGGCCAACGTCCTGACTTTC
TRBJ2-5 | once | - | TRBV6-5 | CASNRRFGLPETQYF | TGTGCCAGCAATAGGCGTTTCGGGCTTCCAGAGACCCAGTACTTC